This TCR beta chain was found in a study of control samples from healthy donors and cancer patients. TCRdb's table, derived via immunoSEQ multiplex PCR, lists solely in-frame clones and lacks some. The data contain about 220,000 clones, around 94% of them singletons. Trimming took 0 bases from V and 8 from J, leaving 13 bases between them. The CDR3 length is 15 residues. CDR1 and CDR2 (germline): LNHNV, YYDKDF (reference sequence). This clonotype was sampled from a man over 45 in good health. The chain uses TRBV15 and TRBJ1-4; D may be TRBD1 (6 bases). The sequencing sample was made of blood. The CDR3 reads CATSRDRGEWEKLFF. The DNA of the CDR3 is TGTGCCACCAGCAGAGACAGGGGAGAGTGGGAAAAACTGTTTTTT. Full variable domain (remainder filled in from reference TRBV15 and TRBJ1-4): DAMVIQNPRYQVTQFGKPVTLSCSQTLNHNVMYWYQQKSSQAPKLLFHYYDKDFNNEADTPDNFQSRRPNTSFCFLDIRSPGLGDTAMYLCATSRDRGEWEKLFFGSGTQLSVL.